Described below is a single TCR beta chain sequence and its context. Reverse transcription of about 0.45 to 1 ug RNA used random hexamers. The method of amplification for TCR beta CDR3 was immunoSEQ multiplex PCR, covering 54 Vbeta and 13 Jbeta. TCRdb ran MiXCR on the immunoSEQ multiplex PCR reads and lists one entry per CDR3 protein. This repertoire shows around 150,000 distinct CDR3 sequences, approximately 95% found once; its top ten account for over 0.1%. The authors sequenced TCR beta from blood CD8+ and CD4+ T cells. TEMRA cells underwent FACS enrichment and CD8+ and CD4+ T cells underwent negative isolation. The CDR3 has 14 amino acids. Germline lookup yields CDR1 DFQATT and CDR2 SNEGSKA (reference sequence). The data belong to a study of CD8 T cells in Susac syndrome.

This clonotype originated in a human donor with multiple sclerosis. The sample taken for sequencing was CD4+ T cells from PBMCs. The chain combines TRBV20-1 with TRBJ1-5; D perhaps matches TRBD1 (6 bases). Written as DNA, the CDR3 is TGCAGCGCGCAGGGGCTCAATAGCAATCAGCCCCAGCATTTT. Translating it yields CSAQGLNSNQPQHF.